This passage covers 11 T cell receptor beta chains from one sample sequenced in a study of T cell responses to AZD1222 COVID-19 vaccine. Assay used: immunoSEQ multiplex PCR; TCRdb lists only in-frame clones, some missing. The table has 110,000 or so clones, about 82% seen once. The starting material was peripheral blood, obtained 28 days after the second AZD1222 dose. The receptors were sampled from an adult who received the AZD1222 COVID-19 vaccine.

This rearrangement joins TRBV14 to TRBJ1-1, with a possible D match to TRBD1 (5 bases). Germline-derived CDR1 and CDR2 are SGHDN and FVKESK. Deletions cut 1 base from V and 7 bases from J, with 7 bases between. The CDR3 sequence is 12 residues long. The chain's CDR3 is CASSQAGGEAFF. The CDR3 DNA follows: TGTGCCAGCAGCCAAGCCGGGGGTGAAGCTTTCTTT.

V and J are TRBV9 and TRBJ1-2, with 11 bases matching TRBD1. The CDR3 has 14 amino acids. CDR1 and CDR2 (germline): SGDLS, YYNGEE. V trimming: 5 bases; J trimming: 2 bases; junction bases outside the gene matches: 2. The CDR3, as DNA: TGTGCCAGCAGGGGACAGGGGGAGAACTATGGCTACACCTTC. Its protein is CASRGQGENYGYTF.

V is TRBV3-1 (or the pseudogene TRBV3-2) and J is TRBJ1-3, with D possibly matching TRBD1 (5 bases). CDR1 is LGHDT and CDR2 is YNNKEL in the germline V gene (reference sequence). There are 15 residues in the CDR3. Trimming took 6 bases from V and 0 from J, leaving 12 bases between them. The CDR3 loop reads CASRGTTSSGNTIYF. The CDR3 region has the DNA TGTGCCAGCAGAGGGACGACTAGCTCTGGAAACACCATATATTTT.

This clone was observed a handful of times. V gene TRBV5-8 combines with J gene TRBJ1-5; D uncertain. CDR1 and CDR2 (germline): SGHTS, YDEGEE. Trimming removed 1 base from V and 6 bases from J, with 5 bases in between. This CDR3 spans 12 amino acids. The DNA of the CDR3 is TGTGCCAGCAGCTTGTGGGGTCAGCCCCAGCATTTT. Translating it yields CASSLWGQPQHF.

V gene TRBV5-3 combines with J gene TRBJ1-5, with D maybe TRBD1 (5 bases). TRBV5-3 is flagged as an ORF with uncertain function. The CDR3 contains 15 residues. The V end was cut by 4 bases, the J end by 7 bases, with 18 bases between. This CDR3 reads CARSRTGGTGQPQHF. CDR3 DNA sequence: TGTGCCAGAAGCCGAACGGGCGGGACCGGGCAGCCCCAGCATTTT.

The chain couples TRBV11-2 to TRBJ1-1; D ambiguous. This CDR3 has 14 residues. V was trimmed by 5 bases and J by 2 bases, leaving 12 bases between them. Germline lookup yields CDR1 SGHAT and CDR2 FQNNGV. The CDR3 here is CASSLSDGNTEAFF. Here the CDR3 DNA reads TGTGCCAGCAGCCTGTCGGACGGAAACACTGAAGCTTTCTTT.

V gene TRBV5-1 combines with J gene TRBJ2-2; unclear D gene. Between the trimmed V and J ends, which lost 0 bases and 4 bases, there was a span of 16 bases. In germline, CDR1 is SGHRS, CDR2 YFSETQ. The CDR3 spans 17 residues. The CDR3 bases are TGCGCCAGCAGCTTGGAGGGTCTGGGAATGGGCACCGGGGAGCTGTTTTTT. It encodes CASSLEGLGMGTGELFF.

This sequence joins TRBV5-1 and TRBJ2-3; 12 bases are a match to TRBD2. CDR1 is SGHRS, CDR2 YFSETQ, per germline. The junction had 4 bases not matched to a gene; V was cut back by 3 bases and J by 5 bases. CDR3 length equals 15 residues. The CDR3 bases are TGCGCCAGCAGCTCGACTAGCGGGAGATTAGATACGCAGTATTTT. Translation: CASSSTSGRLDTQYF.

J is TRBJ2-1 and V is TRBV29-1, with D possibly matching TRBD2 (6 bases). The CDR3 is 14 amino acids. CDR1 and CDR2 (germline): SQVTM, ANQGSEA. V lost 0 bases to trimming and J lost 7 bases, with 13 bases between them. The CDR3 here is CSVEDRTGGNEQFF. The CDR3 coding sequence is TGCAGCGTTGAAGATCGGACCGGAGGGAATGAGCAGTTCTTC.

V and J are TRBV28 and TRBJ1-6; a weak D match, TRBD1 (6 bases). CDR1 is MDHEN and CDR2 is SYDVKM in the germline V gene. V was trimmed by 5 bases and J by 9 bases, leaving 23 bases between them. The CDR3 has 17 residues. In DNA form, the CDR3 reads TGTGCCAGCAGTGACCAACGTCGAGGGGGTGGGCTTTCACCCCTCCACTTT. Translated, it gives CASSDQRRGGGLSPLHF.

V is TRBV4-3 and J is TRBJ1-1; D unresolved. V was clipped by 0 bases and J by 0 bases, with 11 bases between them. Per the germline V gene, CDR1 is LGHNA and CDR2 is YSLEER. The CDR3 is made up of 16 amino acids. CDR3 coding DNA: TGCGCCAGCAGCCAAGATCGCGGCCTAGTGAACACTGAAGCTTTCTTT. This codes for CASSQDRGLVNTEAFF.